Listed below are T cell receptor beta chains from one sample, sequenced in a study of T cells after yellow fever vaccination. In TCRdb, the 5' RACE reads were re-called with MiXCR into one record per CDR3 protein. The data show approximately 330,000 distinct CDR3 sequences, approximately 4% seen once. Material: PBMCs, obtained 5 days after the yellow fever booster vaccination. These TCRs come from a man aged 18 to 30 who received the YFV17D yellow fever vaccine. The CDR3 runs from the conserved cysteine through the conserved F or W. D genes are given only for firm matches. Not all rows give a size; the values are once, few, many and, for expanded clones, a class.

size: .
D: .
V: TRBV7-5
J: TRBJ1-5
DNA: .
CDR3: CISVPEAYSSRYSNQPQHF

size: many
D: TRBD1
V: TRBV5-1
J: TRBJ2-1
DNA: TGCGCCAGCAGCCGAGCCTTGGGGACAGGAGGAAATGAGCAGTTCTTC
CDR3: CASSRALGTGGNEQFF

size: many
D: .
V: TRBV20-1
J: TRBJ2-2
DNA: TGCAGTGCTCCAAACGCCAGGACCAACACCGGGGAGCTGTTTTTT
CDR3: CSAPNARTNTGELFF

size: .
D: TRBD1
V: TRBV5-1
J: TRBJ2-5
DNA: TGCGCCAGCAGCTTGGACGGGCAGGGGGCAGGACGTGAGACCCAGTACTTC
CDR3: CASSLDGQGAGRETQYF

size: few
D: TRBD1
V: TRBV24-1
J: TRBJ2-1
DNA: TGTGCCACCAGTGATCTACAGGGGCGATACAATGAGCAGTTCTTC
CDR3: CATSDLQGRYNEQFF

size: few
D: .
V: TRBV7-2
J: TRBJ1-6
DNA: TGTGCCAGCAGCTTAGCCCGTTTCCTAATTTCACCCCTCCACTTT
CDR3: CASSLARFLISPLHF

size: .
D: .
V: TRBV7-9
J: TRBJ2-1
DNA: TGTGCCAGCAGCCCCCCTCTTAGTGGGGCCGACAATGAGCAGTTCTTC
CDR3: CASSPPLSGADNEQFF

size: few
D: TRBD2
V: TRBV5-6
J: TRBJ2-3
DNA: TGTGCCAGCAGCTTTGACAGGGGACTAGCGCTCGCCACAGATACGCAGTATTTT
CDR3: CASSFDRGLALATDTQYF

size: few
D: .
V: TRBV5-1
J: TRBJ1-1
DNA: TGCGCCAGCAGCTCACAGGGTTCTTACACTGAAGCTTTCTTT
CDR3: CASSSQGSYTEAFF

size: few
D: .
V: TRBV5-1
J: TRBJ1-2
DNA: TGCGCCAGCAGCTCCACTGGGCCAGAACTCTATGGCTACACCTTC
CDR3: CASSSTGPELYGYTF

size: few
D: .
V: TRBV4-1
J: TRBJ1-1
DNA: TGCGCCAGCAGCCAAGCACCAGTGAACACTGAAGCTTTCTTT
CDR3: CASSQAPVNTEAFF

size: many
D: .
V: TRBV19
J: TRBJ1-1
DNA: TGTGCCAGTAGTATAGTCGGCTATCAAGCTTTCTTT
CDR3: CASSIVGYQAFF

size: many
D: .
V: TRBV14
J: TRBJ2-1
DNA: TGTGCCAGCAGCCAAGTCTCCCCCAGTTACAATGAGCAGTTCTTC
CDR3: CASSQVSPSYNEQFF

size: .
D: TRBD1
V: TRBV19
J: TRBJ1-5
DNA: TGTGCCAGTAGTTGGGGACAGATCAATCTGCCCCAGCATTTT
CDR3: CASSWGQINLPQHF

size: few
D: .
V: TRBV10-3
J: TRBJ1-3
DNA: TGTGCGATCGGGGCTGGAAACACCATATATTTT
CDR3: CAIGAGNTIYF

size: many
D: TRBD1
V: TRBV10-2
J: TRBJ2-7
DNA: TGCGCCAGCAGTGAGTCGTACGCGACAGGGGACCGTTGGTCCTACGAGCAGTACTTC
CDR3: CASSESYATGDRWSYEQYF

size: .
D: .
V: TRBV4-1
J: TRBJ1-5
DNA: TGCGCCAGCAGGGAGAGGGACGTTAGCAATCAGCCCCAGCATTTT
CDR3: CASRERDVSNQPQHF

size: many
D: .
V: TRBV5-1
J: TRBJ2-5
DNA: TGCGCCAGCAGCTTGGTAGCGTTGTGGGGAAGAGGTGGAGAGACCCAGTACTTC
CDR3: CASSLVALWGRGGETQYF

size: few
D: TRBD2
V: TRBV12-3/TRBV12-4
J: TRBJ2-7
DNA: TGTGCCAGCTCGCCGGGGGGAGAGCAGTACTTC
CDR3: CASSPGGEQYF

size: many
D: TRBD1
V: TRBV27
J: TRBJ2-7
DNA: TGTGCCCGGCAAGGGGGCGAAGTTACCTACGAGCAGTACTTC
CDR3: CARQGGEVTYEQYF

size: few
D: TRBD2
V: TRBV6-5
J: TRBJ2-3
DNA: TGTGCCAGCAGTCGGGACTACCCCACAGATACGCAGTATTTT
CDR3: CASSRDYPTDTQYF

size: .
D: .
V: TRBV2
J: TRBJ1-5
DNA: TGTGCCAGCAGTGAACGGGCAGAAGATCAGCCCCAGCATTTT
CDR3: CASSERAEDQPQHF

size: few
D: TRBD1
V: TRBV12-3/TRBV12-4
J: TRBJ1-4
DNA: TGTGCCAGCAGTTTTGGGACAGCCGAACTGTTTTTT
CDR3: CASSFGTAELFF

size: .
D: .
V: TRBV5-5
J: TRBJ2-4
DNA: TGTGCCAGCAGCTTGGAATCGGCAGGGGAACTAGCCAAAAACATTCAGTACTTC
CDR3: CASSLESAGELAKNIQYF

size: .
D: .
V: TRBV18
J: TRBJ2-3
DNA: TGTGCCAGCTCACCAGGACCCGGGGAAGGTACGCAGTATTTT
CDR3: CASSPGPGEGTQYF

size: .
D: TRBD2
V: TRBV7-9
J: TRBJ2-2
DNA: TGTGCCAGCAGCGCTAGCGGGGGGAACACCGGGGAGCTGTTTTTT
CDR3: CASSASGGNTGELFF

size: .
D: TRBD2
V: TRBV18
J: TRBJ2-1
DNA: TGTGCCAGCGCAAAGGTGTTAGCGGGGGGACCCTACAATGAGCAGTTCTTC
CDR3: CASAKVLAGGPYNEQFF

size: many
D: .
V: TRBV12-3/TRBV12-4
J: TRBJ2-5
DNA: TGTGCCAGCAGTTCCCGGGGCCAAGAGACCCAGTACTTC
CDR3: CASSSRGQETQYF

size: many
D: TRBD1
V: TRBV7-8
J: TRBJ2-5
DNA: TGTGCCAGCAGCTTGATGGGACAGGGGGGACAAGAGACCCAGTACTTC
CDR3: CASSLMGQGGQETQYF

size: .
D: .
V: TRBV6-5
J: TRBJ1-2
DNA: TGTGCCAGCAGTCCGTTCTCATCGGACTATGGCTACACCTTC
CDR3: CASSPFSSDYGYTF

size: .
D: TRBD2
V: TRBV10-1
J: TRBJ2-5
DNA: TGCGCCAGCAGTCCCACGACTAGCGGGGGCGCCGAACGTCAAGAGACCCAGTACTTC
CDR3: CASSPTTSGGAERQETQYF

size: few
D: TRBD2
V: TRBV7-9
J: TRBJ2-3
DNA: TGTGCCAGCGGAGGACTAGCGGGCCTATCGCAGTATTTT
CDR3: CASGGLAGLSQYF

size: many
D: .
V: TRBV4-3
J: TRBJ1-2
DNA: TGCGCCAGCAGCCAAGTCCCCCCCAGCGCTAACTATGGCTACACCTTC
CDR3: CASSQVPPSANYGYTF

size: few
D: TRBD2
V: TRBV11-2
J: TRBJ2-1
DNA: TGTGCCAGCAGCTTAGTCGCGGGGGACTACAATGAGCAGTTCTTC
CDR3: CASSLVAGDYNEQFF

size: many
D: .
V: TRBV7-2
J: TRBJ2-5
DNA: TGTGCCAGCAGCTTACGGGTTGGCAGGGAAGAGACCCAGTACTTC
CDR3: CASSLRVGREETQYF

size: .
D: TRBD1
V: TRBV6-5
J: TRBJ1-1
DNA: TGTGCCAGCAGAGCCGACAGGGGGAAAGTTGAAGCTTTCTTT
CDR3: CASRADRGKVEAFF

size: few
D: .
V: TRBV9
J: TRBJ2-1
DNA: TGTGCCAGCAGCGCCCGTGGGGACACCTCCTACAATGAGCAGTTCTTC
CDR3: CASSARGDTSYNEQFF

size: .
D: .
V: TRBV28
J: TRBJ1-2
DNA: TGTGCCAACTCAGGCCCCAGGGGTAGCTACACCTTC
CDR3: CANSGPRGSYTF

size: many
D: .
V: TRBV7-8
J: TRBJ2-6
DNA: TGTGCCAGCAGCTTCTCTGGGGCCAACGTCCTGACTTTC
CDR3: CASSFSGANVLTF

size: .
D: TRBD1
V: TRBV11-2
J: TRBJ2-3
DNA: TGTGCCAGCAGCCCAGACCCGGGACAGGGGGTCCCAGATACGCAGTATTTT
CDR3: CASSPDPGQGVPDTQYF

size: few
D: .
V: TRBV28
J: TRBJ1-1
DNA: TGTGCCAGCACATCTCTGGGCTACACTGAAGCTTTCTTT
CDR3: CASTSLGYTEAFF

size: few
D: .
V: TRBV20-1
J: TRBJ2-3
DNA: TGCAGTGCAGACGAGGAGTCAGATACGCAGTATTTT
CDR3: CSADEESDTQYF

size: .
D: .
V: TRBV6-6
J: TRBJ2-3
DNA: TGTGCCAGCAGGCGTACTTTGGTCGGAAGCACAGATACGCAGTATTTT
CDR3: CASRRTLVGSTDTQYF

size: .
D: .
V: TRBV3-1
J: TRBJ1-5
DNA: TGTGCCAGCAGCGGGGGGGCAAATCAGCCCCAGCATTTT
CDR3: CASSGGANQPQHF

size: few
D: .
V: TRBV6-5
J: TRBJ1-1
DNA: TGTGCCAGCAGTCCAGGGTGGCGCACTGAAGCTTTCTTT
CDR3: CASSPGWRTEAFF

size: .
D: .
V: TRBV5-1
J: TRBJ2-2
DNA: TGCGCCAGCACCCCTGGACCCTTGAATACCGGGGAGCTGTTTTTT
CDR3: CASTPGPLNTGELFF

size: few
D: .
V: TRBV6-2/TRBV6-3
J: TRBJ1-2
DNA: TGTGCCAGCACCCCTCCGGGGCCGTGGCGGCGGGGGCTCTATGGCTACACCTTC
CDR3: CASTPPGPWRRGLYGYTF

size: few
D: .
V: TRBV25-1
J: TRBJ2-7
DNA: TGTGCCAGCAGTGAACTTGGGGGGCTGGGGCAGTACTTC
CDR3: CASSELGGLGQYF

size: .
D: TRBD1
V: TRBV20-1
J: TRBJ1-5
DNA: TGCAGTGCCCGACAGGGGGCACGCAATCAGCCCCAGCATTTT
CDR3: CSARQGARNQPQHF

size: .
D: .
V: TRBV5-1
J: TRBJ1-1
DNA: TGCGCCAGCAGCCCTAACCAGGTAGAAGCTTTCTTT
CDR3: CASSPNQVEAFF

size: .
D: .
V: TRBV5-1
J: TRBJ2-2
DNA: TGCGCCAGCAGCTTGGCTTTTGGCAGAAACACCGGGGAGCTGTTTTTT
CDR3: CASSLAFGRNTGELFF